This TCR beta chain was sequenced for a study of OX40 agonist ivuxolimab in advanced cancers. Study in general: The group had a mean age of about 60 years, ranged from 23 to 79, and was 75% to 85% male. General study results and limits: Clonal expansion was seen in CD4+ and CD8+ blood T cells by week 6 at 0.1 to 3.0 mg/kg. There were also nonresponders showing low normalized T-cell clonal expansion.

Turning to this clone: What it recognizes is unknown.

The assay was immunoSEQ multiplex PCR, and TCRdb's table has in-frame clones only and misses some. Of approximately 48,000 clones in the sample, roughly 89% are singletons; the top ten hold 9% to 12%. Patients were ruled out by autoimmune disease history or systemic immunosuppression. The sample consisted of CD4+ or CD8+ T cells sorted from blood, taken in a trial of the OX40 agonist ivuxolimab. The receptor was derived from an adult with an advanced solid tumor such as melanoma, head and neck, liver or kidney cancer.

CDR3 loop: CASSLDRDYGYTF. The CDR3 bases are TGTGCCAGCAGCTTAGACAGGGACTATGGCTACACCTTC. The chain carries TRBV5-8 and TRBJ1-2; 7 nucleotides line up with TRBD1. Germline V lookup: CDR1 SGHTS, CDR2 YDEGEE. Losses at the gene ends were 2 bases for V and 3 bases for J; bases not matched to a gene: 1. This CDR3 is 13 amino acids long.